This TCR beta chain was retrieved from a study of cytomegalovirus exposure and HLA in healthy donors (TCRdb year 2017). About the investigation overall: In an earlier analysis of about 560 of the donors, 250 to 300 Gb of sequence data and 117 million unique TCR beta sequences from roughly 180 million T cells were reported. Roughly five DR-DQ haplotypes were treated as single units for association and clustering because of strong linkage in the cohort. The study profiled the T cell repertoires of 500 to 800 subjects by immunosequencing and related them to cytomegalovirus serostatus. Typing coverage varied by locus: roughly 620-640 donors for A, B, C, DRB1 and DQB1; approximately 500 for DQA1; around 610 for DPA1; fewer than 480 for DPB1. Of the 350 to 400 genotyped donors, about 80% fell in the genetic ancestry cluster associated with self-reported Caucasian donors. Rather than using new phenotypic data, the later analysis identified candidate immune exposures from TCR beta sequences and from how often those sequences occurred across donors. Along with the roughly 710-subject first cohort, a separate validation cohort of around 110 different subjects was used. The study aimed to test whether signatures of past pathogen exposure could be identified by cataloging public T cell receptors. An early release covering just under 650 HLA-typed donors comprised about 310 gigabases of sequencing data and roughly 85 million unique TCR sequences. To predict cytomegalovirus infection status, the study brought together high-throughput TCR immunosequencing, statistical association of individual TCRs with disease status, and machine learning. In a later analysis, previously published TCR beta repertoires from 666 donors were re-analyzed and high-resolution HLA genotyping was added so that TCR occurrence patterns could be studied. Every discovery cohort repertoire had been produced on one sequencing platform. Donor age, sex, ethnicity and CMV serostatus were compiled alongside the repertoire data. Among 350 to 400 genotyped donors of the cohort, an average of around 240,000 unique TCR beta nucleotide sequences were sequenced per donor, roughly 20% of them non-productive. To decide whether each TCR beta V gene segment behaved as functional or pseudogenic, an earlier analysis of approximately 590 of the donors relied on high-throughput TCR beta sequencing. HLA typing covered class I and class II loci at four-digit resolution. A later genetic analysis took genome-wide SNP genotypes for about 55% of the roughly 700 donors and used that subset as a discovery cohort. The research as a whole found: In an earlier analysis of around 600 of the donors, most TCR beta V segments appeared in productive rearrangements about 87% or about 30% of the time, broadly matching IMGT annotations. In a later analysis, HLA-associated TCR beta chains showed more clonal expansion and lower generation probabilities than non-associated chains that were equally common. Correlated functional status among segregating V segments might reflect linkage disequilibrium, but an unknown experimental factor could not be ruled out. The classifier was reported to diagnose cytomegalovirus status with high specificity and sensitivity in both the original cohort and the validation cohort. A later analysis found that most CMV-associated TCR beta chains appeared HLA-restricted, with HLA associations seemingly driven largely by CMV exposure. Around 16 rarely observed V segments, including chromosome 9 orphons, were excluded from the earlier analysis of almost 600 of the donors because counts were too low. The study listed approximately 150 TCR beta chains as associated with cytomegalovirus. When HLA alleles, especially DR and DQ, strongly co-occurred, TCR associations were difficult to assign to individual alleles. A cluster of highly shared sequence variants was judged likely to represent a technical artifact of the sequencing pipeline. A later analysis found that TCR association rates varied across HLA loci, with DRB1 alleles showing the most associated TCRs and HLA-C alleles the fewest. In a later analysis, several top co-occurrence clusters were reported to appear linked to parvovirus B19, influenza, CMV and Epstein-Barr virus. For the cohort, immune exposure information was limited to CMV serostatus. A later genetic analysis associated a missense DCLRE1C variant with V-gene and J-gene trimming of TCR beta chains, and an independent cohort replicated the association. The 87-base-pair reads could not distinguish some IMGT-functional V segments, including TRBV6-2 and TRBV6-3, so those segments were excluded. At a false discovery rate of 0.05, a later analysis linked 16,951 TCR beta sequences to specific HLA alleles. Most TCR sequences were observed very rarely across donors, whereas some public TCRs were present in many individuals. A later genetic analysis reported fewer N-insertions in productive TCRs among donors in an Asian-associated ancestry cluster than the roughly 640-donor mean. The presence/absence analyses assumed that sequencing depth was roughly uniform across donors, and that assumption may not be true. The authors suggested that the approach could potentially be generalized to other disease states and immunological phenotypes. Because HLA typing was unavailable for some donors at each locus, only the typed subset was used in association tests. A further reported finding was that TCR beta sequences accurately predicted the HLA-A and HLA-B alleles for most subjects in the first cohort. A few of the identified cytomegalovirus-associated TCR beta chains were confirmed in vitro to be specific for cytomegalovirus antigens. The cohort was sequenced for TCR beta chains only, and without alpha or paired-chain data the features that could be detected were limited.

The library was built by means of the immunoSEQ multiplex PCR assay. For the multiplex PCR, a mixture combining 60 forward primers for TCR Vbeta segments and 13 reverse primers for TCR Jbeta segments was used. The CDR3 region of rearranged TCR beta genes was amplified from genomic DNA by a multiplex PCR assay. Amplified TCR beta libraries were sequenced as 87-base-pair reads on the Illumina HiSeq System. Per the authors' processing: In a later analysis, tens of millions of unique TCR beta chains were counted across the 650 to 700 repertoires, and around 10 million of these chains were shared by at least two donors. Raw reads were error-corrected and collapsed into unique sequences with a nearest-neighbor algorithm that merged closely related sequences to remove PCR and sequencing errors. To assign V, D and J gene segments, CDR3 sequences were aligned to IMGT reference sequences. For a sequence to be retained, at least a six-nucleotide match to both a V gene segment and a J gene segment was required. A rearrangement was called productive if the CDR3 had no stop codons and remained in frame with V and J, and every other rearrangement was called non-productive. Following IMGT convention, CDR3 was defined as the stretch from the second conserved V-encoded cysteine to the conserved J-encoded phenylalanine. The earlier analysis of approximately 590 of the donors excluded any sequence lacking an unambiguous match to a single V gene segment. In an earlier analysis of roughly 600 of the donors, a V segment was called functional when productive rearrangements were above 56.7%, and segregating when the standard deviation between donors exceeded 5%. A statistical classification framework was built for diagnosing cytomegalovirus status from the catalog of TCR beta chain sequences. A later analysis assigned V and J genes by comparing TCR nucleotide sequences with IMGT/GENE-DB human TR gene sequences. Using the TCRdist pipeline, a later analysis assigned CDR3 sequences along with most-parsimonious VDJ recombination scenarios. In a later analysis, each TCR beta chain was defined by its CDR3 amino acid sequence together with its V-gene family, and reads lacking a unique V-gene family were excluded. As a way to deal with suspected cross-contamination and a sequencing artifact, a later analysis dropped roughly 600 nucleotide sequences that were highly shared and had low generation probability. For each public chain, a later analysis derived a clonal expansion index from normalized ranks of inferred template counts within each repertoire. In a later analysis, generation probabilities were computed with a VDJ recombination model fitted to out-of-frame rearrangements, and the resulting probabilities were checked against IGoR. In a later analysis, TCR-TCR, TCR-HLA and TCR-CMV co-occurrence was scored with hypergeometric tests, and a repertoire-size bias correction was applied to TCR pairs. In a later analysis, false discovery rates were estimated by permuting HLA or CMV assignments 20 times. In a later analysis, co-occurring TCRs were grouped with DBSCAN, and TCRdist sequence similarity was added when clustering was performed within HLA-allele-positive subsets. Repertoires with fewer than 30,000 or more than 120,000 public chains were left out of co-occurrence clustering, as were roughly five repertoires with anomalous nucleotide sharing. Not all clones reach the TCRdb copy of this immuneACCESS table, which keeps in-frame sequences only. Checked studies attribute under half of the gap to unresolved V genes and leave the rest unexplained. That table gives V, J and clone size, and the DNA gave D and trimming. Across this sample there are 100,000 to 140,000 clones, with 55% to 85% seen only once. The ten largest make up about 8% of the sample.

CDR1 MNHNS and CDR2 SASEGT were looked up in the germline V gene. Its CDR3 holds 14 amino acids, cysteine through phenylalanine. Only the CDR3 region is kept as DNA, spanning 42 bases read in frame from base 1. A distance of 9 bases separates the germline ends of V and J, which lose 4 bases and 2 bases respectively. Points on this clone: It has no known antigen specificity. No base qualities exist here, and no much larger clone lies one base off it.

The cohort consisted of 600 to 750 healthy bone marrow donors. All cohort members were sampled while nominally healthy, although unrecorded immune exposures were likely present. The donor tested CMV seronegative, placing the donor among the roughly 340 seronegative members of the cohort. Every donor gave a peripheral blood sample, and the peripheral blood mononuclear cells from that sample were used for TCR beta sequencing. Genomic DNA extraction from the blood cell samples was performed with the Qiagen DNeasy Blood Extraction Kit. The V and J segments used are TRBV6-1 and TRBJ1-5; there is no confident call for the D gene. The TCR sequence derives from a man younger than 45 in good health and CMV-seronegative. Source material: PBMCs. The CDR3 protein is CASSVSRGNQPQHF. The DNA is TGTGCCAGCAGTGTCTCTCGGGGCAATCAGCCCCAGCATTTT.